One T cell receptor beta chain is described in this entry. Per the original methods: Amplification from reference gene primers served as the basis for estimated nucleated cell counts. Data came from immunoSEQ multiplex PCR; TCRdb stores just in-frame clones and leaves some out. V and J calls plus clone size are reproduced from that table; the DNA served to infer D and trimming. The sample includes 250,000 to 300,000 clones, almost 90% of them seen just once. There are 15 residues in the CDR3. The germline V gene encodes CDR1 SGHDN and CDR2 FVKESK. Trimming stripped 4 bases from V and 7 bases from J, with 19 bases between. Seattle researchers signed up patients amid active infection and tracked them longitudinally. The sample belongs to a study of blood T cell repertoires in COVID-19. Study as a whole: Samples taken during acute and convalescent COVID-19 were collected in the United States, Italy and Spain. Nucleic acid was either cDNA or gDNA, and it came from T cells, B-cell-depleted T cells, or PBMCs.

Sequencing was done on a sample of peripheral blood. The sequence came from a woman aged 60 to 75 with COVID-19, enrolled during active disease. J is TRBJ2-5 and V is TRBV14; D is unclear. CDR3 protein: CASSRNYDLSPTQYF. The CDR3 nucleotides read TGTGCCAGCAGCCGCAACTACGACCTGTCCCCGACCCAGTACTTC.